These 31 T cell receptor beta chains originate from one sample sequenced in a study of T cell clonality in common variable immunodeficiency (dated by TCRdb to 2015 to 2017). Results the study describes overall, beyond this receptor: CVID TCRbeta sequences reportedly showed fewer deletions and N-nucleotide insertions and lacked highly modified clones with 13 or more V deletions.

Their specific antigens are unknown. Library preparation employed the immunoSEQ multiplex PCR assay. TCRdb re-hosts the immuneACCESS table, in-frame sequences only. Its copies lack some clones; in the studies checked, an unresolved V gene accounts for under half of them, and the cause for the rest is not known. The table puts 25,000 to 30,000 clones in this sample, none counted just once. The leading ten clones occupy around 3.3% of the sample. The sequencing input was peripheral blood mononuclear cells. The source is a human donor with common variable immunodeficiency.

Comment on this clone: The read ends 3 residues before the CDR3 terminus; that terminus is restored from the germline J gene. The V and J genes are TRBV18 and TRBJ1-5, with D tentatively TRBD1 (5 bases). Deletions cut 1 base from V and 8 bases from J, with 9 bases between. The CDR3 contains 13 residues. CDR1 is KGHSH and CDR2 is LQKENI in the germline V gene. The sequenced CDR3 bases are TGTGCCAGCTCACCACGACAGAATAAGCCC. Amino acids: CASSPRQNKP. The whole CDR3 protein is CASSPRQNKPQHF.

A note on this clone: The sequence runs out 3 residues before the end of the CDR3; the remainder is reconstructed from the germline J gene. The chain joins TRBV5-1 to TRBJ1-5; TRBD1 matches 7 bases. V shed 4 bases, J shed 4 bases, and the junction held 5 bases outside the gene matches. CDR3 length equals 14 residues. Germline-derived CDR1 and CDR2 are SGHRS and YFSETQ. This CDR3 reads CASSTGTDNQPQHF. The CDR3 bases that were read are TGCGCCAGCAGCACAGGGACAGATAATCAGCCC.

About this clone itself: The CDR3 end falls 3 residues outside the read, so it is completed with the germline J gene. V gene TRBV18 combines with J gene TRBJ2-2, with 12 bases that match TRBD2. Germline V CDR1 and CDR2: KGHSH, LQKENI. The CDR3 is 18 residues long. The trim removed 1 base at V and 5 bases at J, leaving 8 bases unmatched. The CDR3 DNA, read in part, is TGTGCCAGCTCACCACGATCTAGCGGGGGGGCCCGGACCGGGGAG. It specifies CASSPRSSGGARTGE. The full CDR3 sequence reads CASSPRSSGGARTGELFF. Drawing the rest from reference TRBV18 and TRBJ2-2, the complete variable domain is NAGVMQNPRHLVRRRGQEARLRCSPMKGHSHVYWYRQLPEEGLKFMVYLQKENIIDESGMPKERFSAEFPKEGPSILRIQQVVRGDSAAYFCASSPRSSGGARTGELFFGEGSRLTVL.

This clone has more than one count but fewer than ten. The read halts 3 residues ahead of the CDR3 end, with the missing end drawn from the germline J gene. V and J are TRBV7-2 and TRBJ2-5, with D perhaps matching TRBD1 (5 bases). CDR1 and CDR2 (germline): SGHTA, FQGNSA. CDR3 length: 14 residues. V was clipped by 1 base and J by 2 bases, with 8 bases between them. CDR3 bases read: TGTGCCAGCAGCTTAGGGCAGGGTCAAGAGACC. It yields the protein CASSLGQGQET. The full CDR3 protein reads CASSLGQGQETQYF.

A remark on this clone: With the read ending 3 residues before the CDR3 end, the germline J gene is used to fill in that end. The chain links TRBV7-3 to TRBJ2-7; tentatively, D is TRBD1 (5 bases). This CDR3 comprises 14 residues. V was clipped by 5 bases and J by 5 bases, with 16 bases between them. The germline V gene encodes CDR1 SGHTA and CDR2 FQGTGA. The DNA read from the CDR3 is TGTGCCAGCAGCCCAACAGGAGATGAGGACGAG. It is translated as CASSPTGDEDE. The complete CDR3 reads CASSPTGDEDEQYF.

Worth noting for this clone: From the germline J gene comes the end of the CDR3, since the read stops 3 residues before it. The J gene is TRBJ2-3, the V gene TRBV7-2; 12 bases agree with TRBD1. The CDR3 spans 18 residues. V shed 0 bases, J shed 1 base, and the junction held 5 bases outside the gene matches. Germline-derived CDR1 and CDR2 are SGHTA and FQGNSA. Here the CDR3 reads CASSLAGTGGARTDTQYF. Partial CDR3 DNA: TGTGCCAGCAGCTTAGCCGGGACAGGGGGCGCCCGCACAGATACG.

This clone was observed many times. The read stops 3 residues short of the end of the CDR3; the missing end is completed from the germline J gene. The chain is built from TRBV7-9 and TRBJ2-7; a weak D match, TRBD1 (5 bases). The CDR3 is 14 residues long. Germline V gene sequence: CDR1 SEHNR, CDR2 FQNEAQ (reference sequence). V gave up 4 bases and J gave up 1 base, with 11 bases separating them. CDR3 sequence reads: CASSSYDRSYEQYF. The CDR3 DNA, read in part, is TGTGCCAGCAGCTCCTACGACAGATCCTACGAG.

Details on this clone: Sequence at one end of the junction differs from germline and may be a read error. The read halts 3 residues ahead of the CDR3 end, with the missing end drawn from the germline J gene. The chain carries TRBV7-9 and TRBJ2-7, with 7 positions matching TRBD2. Germline CDR1 is SEHNR and CDR2 is FQNEAQ (reference sequence). This CDR3 has 12 amino acids. CDR3 in amino acids: CSSSGAFYEQYF. CDR3 DNA (partial): TGTTCCAGCAGCGGGGCATTCTACGAG.

In its sample, this clone was seen a few times. The CDR3 goes on 3 residues after the read ends, and that part is filled in from the germline J gene. The gene calls are TRBV25-1 and TRBJ1-2; 9 bases are shared with TRBD1. Germline assignment: CDR1 MGHDK and CDR2 SYGVNS. The CDR3 sequence is 16 residues long. Trimming took 4 bases from V and 0 from J; bases not matched to a gene: 6. CDR3 amino acids: CASSGTQGAANYGYTF. The DNA read from the CDR3 is TGTGCCAGCAGTGGTACACAGGGGGCGGCTAACTATGGC.

Many counts were recorded for this clone. CDR3 protein: CASSLEASGNEQFF. CDR3 bases read: TGCGCCAGCAGCTTGGAGGCTAGCGGTAATGAG. This chain uses TRBV5-1 with TRBJ2-1, with 7 bases that match TRBD2. The sequenced fragment ends 3 residues before the CDR3 boundary, so the rest is inferred from the germline J gene. The germline V gene encodes CDR1 SGHRS and CDR2 YFSETQ. This CDR3 contains 14 residues. The V and J ends lost 0 bases and 7 bases, in that order; junction bases with no gene match: 4.

Note on this clone: The CDR3 is cut off 3 residues early in the read; its end comes from the germline J gene. The chain is built from TRBV7-9 and TRBJ2-2, with 10 bases fitting TRBD1. Looked up from germline, CDR1 is SEHNR and CDR2 is FQNEAQ (reference sequence). V gave up 4 bases and J gave up 7 bases; unmatched junction bases: 6. The CDR3 extends over 15 amino acids. CDR3 bases read: TGTGCCAGCAGCTCCCCGGGACAGGGGCACGGGGAG. Translating it yields CASSSPGQGHGE. The full CDR3 sequence reads CASSSPGQGHGELFF. The full variable domain, its missing parts supplied by reference TRBV7-9 and TRBJ2-2, is DTGVSQNPRHKITKRGQNVTFRCDPISEHNRLYWYRQTLGQGPEFLTYFQNEAQLEKSRLLSDRFSAERPKGSFSTLEIQRTEQGDSAMYLCASSSPGQGHGELFFGEGSRLTVL.

This clone turned up a few times. The read falls 3 residues short of the CDR3 end, and the missing part is taken from the germline J gene. The chain employs TRBV7-8 and TRBJ2-3, with 9 positions matching TRBD1. CDR1 and CDR2 from the germline V gene are SGHVS and FQNEAQ. Trimming cost V 3 bases and J 4 bases; bases outside gene matches: 5. The CDR3 consists of 15 residues. Partial CDR3 DNA: TGTGCCAGCAGCTTCGACAGGGGGTTTGCAGATACG. It yields the protein CASSFDRGFADT. The CDR3 reads in full as CASSFDRGFADTQYF.

This clone was recorded a few times. The observed sequence ends 3 residues before the CDR3 terminus, with the missing tail filled in from the germline J gene. V is TRBV2 and J is TRBJ2-7; 9 bases are a match to TRBD1. The CDR3 contains 14 residues. V was clipped by 6 bases and J by 0 bases; unmatched bases: 3. CDR1 and CDR2 from the germline V gene are SNHLY and FYNNEI. The CDR3 loop is CASRGDRASYEQYF. Incomplete CDR3 DNA: TGTGCCAGCAGGGGGGACAGGGCCTCCTACGAG.

This clone was seen only a few times. Sequencing ends 3 residues short of the CDR3 end; the germline J gene provides the rest. The chain recombines TRBV30 with TRBJ1-1, with D hard to call. Between the trimmed V and J ends, which lost 4 bases and 3 bases, there was a span of 12 bases. This CDR3 has 13 amino acids. Germline V gene lookup returns CDR1 GTSNPN and CDR2 SVGIG (reference sequence). The sequenced CDR3 bases are TGTGCCTGGAAAACATCCCTGGACACTGAA. Protein product: CAWKTSLDTE. In full, the CDR3 is CAWKTSLDTEAFF.

This clone was seen ten or more times. CDR3: CSARATGEARYTF. CDR3 DNA (partial): TGCAGTGCTAGGGCCACAGGGGAGGCTCGC. V and J are TRBV20-1 and TRBJ1-2; TRBD1 matches 7 bases. The DNA ends 3 residues before the CDR3 does, and the rest of the CDR3 is filled in from the germline J gene. Germline V gene data show CDR1 as DFQATT and CDR2 as SNEGSKA (reference sequence). The CDR3 spans 13 residues.

A few counts support this clone. The CDR3 extends 3 residues past the end of the read, so its final part is completed from the germline J gene. V usage is TRBV19 and J usage is TRBJ1-2; D unclear. Germline CDR1 reads LNHDA; CDR2 reads SQIVND (reference sequence). The CDR3 runs 15 residues. The V end lost 4 bases, the J end lost 2 bases, and 14 bases lay between the germline ends. CDR3 bases read: TGTGCCAGTAGTAAGTCAGGAATACCCAACTATGGC. Translating gives CASSKSGIPNYG. The whole CDR3 sequence reads CASSKSGIPNYGYTF.

This clone occurred a few times. The read gets to within 3 residues of the CDR3 end, and the germline J gene fills in the rest. The chain recombines TRBV19 with TRBJ2-6, with a tentative D call TRBD1 (5 bases). The V and J ends lost 5 bases and 1 base respectively, with 12 bases between them. Germline V CDR1 and CDR2: LNHDA, SQIVND (reference sequence). The CDR3 runs 16 residues. The CDR3 bases that were read are TGTGCCAGTAGTTCAGACCCAGGGTCTGGGGCCAACGTC. This gives the protein CASSSDPGSGANV. The whole CDR3 is CASSSDPGSGANVLTF.

Concerning this clone: The CDR3 goes on 3 residues after the read ends, and that part is filled in from the germline J gene. The genes are TRBV29-1 and TRBJ2-7, with TRBD2 identical over 7 bases. The CDR3 length is 13 residues. CDR1 is SQVTM and CDR2 is ANQGSEA in the germline V gene. V gave up 5 bases and J gave up 2 bases; unmatched junction bases: 6. CDR3 residues: CSVHGGKPYEQYF. The CDR3 DNA, read in part, is TGCAGCGTTCACGGGGGGAAACCCTACGAG.

The table lists this clone with many counts. The missing CDR3 end, 3 residues past where the read stops, is filled in from the germline J gene. The chain links TRBV6-1 to TRBJ1-2; D gene unclear. Trimming took off 2 bases at V and 4 bases at J, with 11 bases between the two ends. The germline V gene has CDR1 MNHNS and CDR2 SASEGT. The CDR3 sequence is 14 residues long. This CDR3 is CASSETGFSYGYTF. The DNA read from the CDR3 is TGTGCCAGCAGTGAAACGGGGTTTAGCTATGGC.

To note about this clone: The observed sequence ends 3 residues before the CDR3 terminus, with the missing tail filled in from the germline J gene. The genes are TRBV30 and TRBJ1-5; 8 nucleotides line up with TRBD1. CDR1 and CDR2 from the germline V gene are GTSNPN and SVGIG (reference sequence). The CDR3 has 13 amino acids. V shed 4 bases, J shed 6 bases, and the junction held 5 bases outside the gene matches. CDR3: CAWTSGGGQPQHF. The DNA read from the CDR3 is TGTGCCTGGACGTCAGGGGGCGGTCAGCCC.

This clone showed up just a few times. The CDR3: CASSSQGVGELFF. The covered CDR3 bases are TGTGCCAGCAGCTCCCAGGGAGTCGGGGAG. The rearrangement joins TRBV7-2 to TRBJ2-2, with D perhaps given as TRBD1 or TRBD2 (5 bases each). The sequenced fragment ends 3 residues before the CDR3 boundary, so the rest is inferred from the germline J gene. V was shortened by 4 bases and J by 7 bases, with 10 bases between the two germline ends. CDR1 SGHTA and CDR2 FQGNSA come from the germline V gene. The CDR3 length is 13 residues.

The sample holds many counts of this clone. The read terminates 3 residues before the CDR3 end, so the remaining end is supplied by the germline J gene. The chain joins TRBV6-1 to TRBJ2-3; 9 bases are shared with TRBD2. The length of the CDR3 is 16 residues. Looked up from germline, CDR1 is MNHNS and CDR2 is SASEGT. Trimming at V came to 2 bases and at J to 1 base, leaving 4 bases not matched to a gene. The CDR3 protein is CASSELVAGGTDTQYF. Incomplete CDR3 DNA: TGTGCCAGCAGTGAACTAGTAGCGGGGGGCACAGATACG.

This clone has only a few counts. Read coverage stops 3 residues before the CDR3 terminus; the germline J gene supplies the remainder. The J gene is TRBJ2-7, the V gene TRBV7-9, with 7 nucleotides matching TRBD2. Germline V gives CDR1 SEHNR, CDR2 FQNEAQ (reference sequence). The CDR3 loop spans 12 amino acids. J was trimmed by 5 bases and V by 10 bases; bases with no gene match: 8. The covered CDR3 bases are TGTGCCACTATAACGGGGGGAAACGAG. Protein: CATITGGNE. From start to end, the CDR3 is CATITGGNEQYF. The full variable domain, rest sourced from reference TRBV7-9 and TRBJ2-7, is DTGVSQNPRHKITKRGQNVTFRCDPISEHNRLYWYRQTLGQGPEFLTYFQNEAQLEKSRLLSDRFSAERPKGSFSTLEIQRTEQGDSAMYLCATITGGNEQYFGPGTRLTVT.

This clone was counted only a few times. The CDR3 goes on 3 residues after the read ends, and that part is filled in from the germline J gene. The rearrangement joins TRBV18 to TRBJ1-1; a possible D gene is TRBD1 (5 bases). CDR1 and CDR2 (germline): KGHSH, LQKENI. V lost 0 bases and J lost 0, with 11 bases in between. This CDR3 comprises 16 residues. This chain's CDR3 is CASSPPIGRVNTEAFF. The part of the CDR3 DNA that was read is TGTGCCAGCTCACCACCGATCGGCAGGGTGAACACTGAA.

This clone was seen a few times. The read stops 3 residues short of the end of the CDR3; the missing end is completed from the germline J gene. V gene TRBV19 combines with J gene TRBJ1-5; no firm D call. The CDR3 covers 13 residues. V gave up 6 bases and J gave up 4 bases, with 10 bases separating them. Germline-derived CDR1 and CDR2 are LNHDA and SQIVND (reference sequence). CDR3 sequence: CASSAHPNQPQHF. The sequenced part of the CDR3 DNA is TGTGCCAGTAGCGCGCATCCGAATCAGCCC.

This clone has a handful of counts. Read data end 3 residues before the CDR3 end; the end is taken from the germline J gene. This sequence joins TRBV18 and TRBJ1-6; D perhaps matches TRBD1 (6 bases). Per the germline V gene, CDR1 is KGHSH and CDR2 is LQKENI. CDR3 length: 12 amino acids. Trimming left V 10 bases short and J 10 bases short, with 14 bases between. CDR3 bases read: TGTGCCACCTCGACAGGAAACTCACCC. Amino acids: CATSTGNSP. The full CDR3 protein reads CATSTGNSPLHF.

This clone was counted at least ten times. The read finishes 3 residues shy of the CDR3 end, and the germline J gene is used to complete it. The gene calls are TRBV30 and TRBJ2-7; D gene uncertain. Germline CDR1 is GTSNPN and CDR2 is SVGIG (reference sequence). V dropped 4 bases and J dropped 2 bases, with 9 bases sitting between them. This CDR3 has 12 residues. Here the CDR3 reads CAWKPETYEQYF. The part of the CDR3 DNA that was read is TGTGCCTGGAAGCCCGAGACCTACGAG.

In the case of this clone: The read is 3 residues too short to cover the CDR3 end, so that end is filled in from the germline J gene. The chain is built from TRBV5-5 and TRBJ2-2, with TRBD2 matching over 11 bases. The CDR3 is 15 residues long. The V and J ends lost 6 bases and 3 bases, in that order; junction bases with no gene match: 4. Germline V gene sequence: CDR1 SGHKS, CDR2 YYEKEE (reference sequence). The sequenced CDR3 bases are TGTGCCAGCACCGGGACTAGCGGAGACACCGGGGAG. Its translation is CASTGTSGDTGE. The CDR3 in full is CASTGTSGDTGELFF.

This clone turned up a few times. The CDR3 end lies 3 residues beyond the end of the read and is filled in from the germline J gene. The V gene is TRBV7-3, the J gene TRBJ2-5, with TRBD1 matching 8 bases. J lost 4 bases, V lost 5 bases, and 6 bases had no gene match. Germline values: CDR1 SGHTA, CDR2 FQGTGA. CDR3 length: 14 amino acids. The covered CDR3 bases are TGTGCCAGCAGCGAGACAGGGGATGCAGAGACC. It yields the protein CASSETGDAET. From start to end, the CDR3 is CASSETGDAETQYF.

For this clone: The observed sequence ends 3 residues before the CDR3 terminus, with the missing tail filled in from the germline J gene. The chain joins TRBV7-9 to TRBJ2-3, with D possibly matching TRBD2 (5 bases). The CDR3 has 13 amino acids. CDR1 SEHNR and CDR2 FQNEAQ come from the germline V gene (reference sequence). V lost 7 bases and J 1 base, leaving 9 bases between the germline ends. CDR3 in amino acids: CASIAGRTDTQYF. The covered CDR3 bases are TGTGCCAGCATCGCGGGCCGCACAGATACG. The whole variable domain, remainder taken from reference TRBV7-9 and TRBJ2-3, is DTGVSQNPRHKITKRGQNVTFRCDPISEHNRLYWYRQTLGQGPEFLTYFQNEAQLEKSRLLSDRFSAERPKGSFSTLEIQRTEQGDSAMYLCASIAGRTDTQYFGPGTRLTVL.

As to this clone: The read finishes 3 residues shy of the CDR3 end, and the germline J gene is used to complete it. The rearrangement links TRBV7-3 to TRBJ2-7; D is uncertain. The V gene's germline CDR1 is SGHTA and CDR2 FQGTGA. Trimming left V 2 bases short and J 2 bases short, with 13 bases between. The CDR3 loop spans 15 amino acids. CDR3 in amino acids: CASSLQVGVAYEQYF. Partial CDR3 DNA: TGTGCCAGCAGCTTACAGGTGGGCGTAGCCTACGAG.